This T cell receptor beta chain comes out of a study of technical replicates of blood from several donors. Per the germline V gene, CDR1 is SEHNR and CDR2 is FQNEAQ (reference sequence). The CDR3 consists of 14 residues. V lost 7 bases, J lost 1 base, and 11 bases lay in between. This clone was seen a single time. Generated by immunoSEQ multiplex PCR, the TCRdb table keeps only in-frame clones and is missing some. The sample lists about 56,000 clones, 90% to 95% occurring once. What was sequenced was PBMCs. The chain couples TRBV7-9 to TRBJ1-3, with D hard to call. This TCR was recovered from a human donor in good health. Some clones in this sample may be carry-over from other donors' samples. CDR3 in DNA: TGTGCCAGCAATCCTCAGGTATCTGGAAACACCATATATTTT. Its translation: CASNPQVSGNTIYF.